One and the same sample provided the 20 T cell receptor beta chains below, sequenced in a study of blood T cell repertoires in COVID-19. The repertoire was sequenced with immunoSEQ multiplex PCR; TCRdb's copy has only in-frame clones and lacks some. The sample lists 45,000 or so clones; around 88% were seen once. The sequencing input was peripheral blood. The receptors were sampled from a woman aged 55-70 years with acute or convalescent COVID-19.

Here the CDR3 reads CASSEAHRGTEAFF. The CDR3 bases are TGTGCCAGCAGTGAAGCCCACAGGGGAACTGAAGCTTTCTTT. This chain joins TRBV2 and TRBJ1-1, with TRBD1 identical over 7 bases. The CDR3 extends over 14 amino acids. CDR1 is SNHLY and CDR2 is FYNNEI in the germline V gene. Trimming removed 0 bases from V and 5 bases from J; junction bases left unmatched: 3.

The chain links TRBV6-6 to TRBJ1-2, with D perhaps TRBD1 (6 bases). V was shortened by 7 bases and J by 6 bases, with 12 bases between the two germline ends. The CDR3 is 12 residues long. Germline V gives CDR1 MNHNY, CDR2 SVGAGI (reference sequence). CDR3 region: CASIRGAHGYTF. As DNA, the CDR3 is TGTGCCAGCATACGGGGGGCGCATGGCTACACCTTC.

This CDR3 is CASSAGQGAETQYF. CDR3 sequence (DNA): TGTGCCAGTAGTGCCGGACAGGGGGCAGAGACCCAGTACTTC. The rearrangement joins TRBV19 to TRBJ2-5; 11 positions agree with TRBD1. The CDR3 is made up of 14 amino acids. Germline values: CDR1 LNHDA, CDR2 SQIVND (reference sequence). J gave up 4 bases and V 5 bases, and 3 bases lay outside the gene matches.

The genes are TRBV19 and TRBJ2-2; the D is unclear. Per the germline V gene, CDR1 is LNHDA and CDR2 is SQIVND (reference sequence). Trimming took off 3 bases at V and 6 bases at J, with 14 bases between the two ends. The CDR3 extends over 15 amino acids. DNA of the CDR3: TGTGCCAGTAGTATGGGCGAACTTTTCGCCGGGGAGCTGTTTTTT. Translation gives CASSMGELFAGELFF.

The genes are TRBV28 and TRBJ2-7; 11 bases fit TRBD1. With 4 bases clipped from V and 5 bases from J, the junction kept 1 base outside the gene matches. This CDR3 is built from 13 residues. Germline values: CDR1 MDHEN, CDR2 SYDVKM. The DNA for the CDR3 is TGTGCCAGCAGTTCGGGACAGGGGGACGAGCAGTACTTC. The encoded protein is CASSSGQGDEQYF.

The V and J genes are TRBV10-3 and TRBJ2-7; tentative D call: TRBD1 (5 bases). Per germline, CDR1 ENHRY and CDR2 SYGVKD. This CDR3 has 15 amino acids. V lost 0 bases and J 5 bases, leaving 14 bases between the germline ends. CDR3 protein: CAISESDSRHHEQYF. For the CDR3, the DNA is TGTGCCATCAGTGAGTCCGACAGCCGACACCACGAGCAGTACTTC.

This clone was seen only a few times. The chain carries TRBV6-6 and TRBJ1-6, with 9 bases lining up with TRBD1. The germline gives CDR1 MNHNY, CDR2 SVGAGI (reference sequence). The CDR3 contains 14 residues. Trimming took 4 bases from V and 8 from J; bases not matched to a gene: 3. The CDR3 spells CASSSRTGDSPLHF. In nucleotides, the CDR3 is TGTGCCAGCAGTTCCCGGACAGGGGATTCACCCCTCCACTTT.

This clone occurred a few times. V gene TRBV20-1 combines with J gene TRBJ1-5; no reliable D call. The CDR3 is 16 residues long. V dropped 3 bases and J dropped 3 bases, with 18 bases sitting between them. The germline V gene encodes CDR1 DFQATT and CDR2 SNEGSKA (reference sequence). As DNA, the CDR3 is TGCAGTGCTAGTTTTCGGGAGTCACGGGCCAATCAGCCCCAGCATTTT. Translation: CSASFRESRANQPQHF.

The chain employs TRBV6-1 and TRBJ2-5; tentatively, D is TRBD2 (6 bases). There are 14 residues in the CDR3. V was trimmed by 2 bases and J by 5 bases, leaving 12 bases between them. The germline gives CDR1 MNHNS, CDR2 SASEGT. CDR3 region: CASSEYGGDETQYF. In DNA, the CDR3 is TGTGCCAGCAGTGAATACGGAGGGGATGAGACCCAGTACTTC.

V usage is TRBV5-5 and J usage is TRBJ2-3, with D tentatively TRBD2 (7 bases). Germline values: CDR1 SGHKS, CDR2 YYEKEE (reference sequence). Trimming pared 4 bases from V and 0 bases from J, leaving 21 bases between. The CDR3 has 18 amino acids. As DNA, the CDR3 is TGTGCCAGCAGCCAGTCTAGCGGAGGGGGGGCTAGCACAGATACGCAGTATTTT. Its translation: CASSQSSGGGASTDTQYF.

V and J are TRBV21-1 and TRBJ1-2; the table names TRBD1, a call not compared with the DNA. TRBV21-1 is recorded as a pseudogene. The CDR3 length is 13 residues. The CDR3 DNA follows: TGTGGATCGGAGGAAGCAGGGGACTATGGCTACACCTTC. Protein: CGSEEAGDYGYTF.

V and J are TRBV7-2 and TRBJ1-2; 9 positions agree with TRBD1. The junction had 6 bases not matched to a gene; V was cut back by 4 bases and J by 6 bases. The CDR3 is made up of 14 amino acids. Germline-derived CDR1 and CDR2 are SGHTA and FQGNSA. In nucleotides, the CDR3 is TGTGCCAGCAGCTCCCGGGACAGGGTGGATGGCTACACCTTC. Translating it yields CASSSRDRVDGYTF.

The chain combines TRBV6-5 with TRBJ1-5; possibly TRBD1 for D (6 bases). Germline loops: CDR1 MNHEY, CDR2 SVGAGI. This CDR3 spans 13 amino acids. Trimming took 5 bases from V and 9 from J, leaving 14 bases between them. Here the CDR3 DNA reads TGTGCCAGCAGTAACAGGGAGGGGGTGCCCCAGCATTTT. Protein sequence: CASSNREGVPQHF.

The chain joins TRBV21-1 to TRBJ1-6; the table calls TRBD1, which could not be checked here. TRBV21-1 is assigned pseudogene status. There are 18 residues in the CDR3. The CDR3 loop reads CASSKERQTGDCNSPLHF. The CDR3 nucleotides are TGTGCCAGCAGCAAGGAACGCCAGACAGGGGATTGTAATTCACCCCTCCACTTT.

The rearrangement uses TRBV28 and TRBJ1-2; no definite D call. V lost 3 bases to trimming and J lost 6 bases, with 5 bases between them. The germline CDR1 and CDR2 sequences are MDHEN and SYDVKM. This CDR3 is built from 11 residues. The CDR3, as DNA: TGTGCCAGCAGTTTTTCTAATGGCTACACCTTC. It codes for CASSFSNGYTF.

The genes are TRBV7-2 and TRBJ1-5; D gene uncertain. V lost 6 bases to trimming and J lost 3 bases, with 15 bases between them. Germline CDR1 and CDR2: SGHTA and FQGNSA. The CDR3 contains 15 residues. The CDR3 protein is CASSVGSNDNQPQHF. Written as DNA, the CDR3 is TGTGCCAGCAGTGTAGGGAGTAACGACAATCAGCCCCAGCATTTT.

This clone was observed a single time. This rearrangement joins TRBV7-8 to TRBJ2-7, with a possible D match to TRBD2 (6 bases). Trimming removed 5 bases at V and 6 bases at J, with 17 bases between. Per the germline V gene, CDR1 is SGHVS and CDR2 is FQNEAQ. This CDR3 spans 14 amino acids. CDR3 DNA sequence: TGTGCCAGCAGCACCAAGATTCAGGGAGGCGAGCAGTACTTC. It encodes CASSTKIQGGEQYF.

This clone was detected once. The chain recombines TRBV6-5 with TRBJ2-1; D perhaps matches TRBD2 (5 bases). The CDR3 length is 15 residues. Between the trimmed V and J ends, which lost 0 bases and 7 bases, there was a span of 13 bases. Per the germline V gene, CDR1 is MNHEY and CDR2 is SVGAGI. The CDR3 DNA follows: TGTGCCAGCAGTTACTCGAGGGCGGGTCTGAATGAGCAGTTCTTC. It is translated as CASSYSRAGLNEQFF.

The genes are TRBV7-3 and TRBJ2-1; unclear D gene. Looked up from germline, CDR1 is SGHTA and CDR2 is FQGTGA. V lost 3 bases and J 0 bases, leaving 9 bases between the germline ends. The CDR3 sequence is 15 residues long. The CDR3 bases are TGTGCCAGCAGCTTGGAGCTCAGCTCCTACAATGAGCAGTTCTTC. Translating gives CASSLELSSYNEQFF.

The rearrangement links TRBV9 to TRBJ2-1, with TRBD1 matching 10 bases. With 4 bases clipped from V and 10 bases from J, the junction kept 11 bases outside the gene matches. In germline, CDR1 is SGDLS, CDR2 YYNGEE. The length of the CDR3 is 15 residues. In DNA form, the CDR3 reads TGTGCCAGCAGCCCTCTGACAGGGGGCCGATTCGAGCAGTTCTTC. Translation gives CASSPLTGGRFEQFF.